The 14 T cell receptor beta chains listed next were all sequenced from one sample in a study of hypomethylating agent response in myelodysplastic syndrome. Using immunoSEQ multiplex PCR, the repertoire was profiled, and TCRdb retains in-frame clones only, with some absent. The data contain approximately 2,000 clones, approximately 86% of them seen just once; the ten biggest clones take up 4% to 6%. Specimen: bone marrow, collected before or after starting hypomethylating agent treatment for myelodysplastic syndrome (not recorded which). All receptors come from a human donor with myelodysplastic syndrome.

This clone was seen only once. The chain joins TRBV28 to TRBJ1-2, with D tentatively TRBD1 (6 bases). The CDR3 has 14 amino acids. CDR1 is MDHEN, CDR2 SYDVKM, per germline. Trimming removed 4 bases from V and 6 bases from J, with 15 bases in between. CDR3 coding DNA: TGTGCCAGCAGTTCTCCGGGGGGGCCTGATGGCTACACCTTC. Translation gives CASSSPGGPDGYTF.

As to this clone: One end of the junction is discordant with germline, which a read error may explain. This chain uses TRBV7-8 with TRBJ2-2, with 9 bases aligning to TRBD2. CDR3 size: 17 residues. Germline CDR1 reads SGHVS; CDR2 reads FQNEAQ. Here the CDR3 DNA reads TGTGCCAGCCGCTTGCCTAGCGGGATAAGGGACACCGGGGAGCTGTTTTTT. Its protein product is CASRLPSGIRDTGELFF. The complete variable domain, with remaining parts taken from reference TRBV7-8 and TRBJ2-2, reads GAGVSQSPRYKVAKRGQDVALRCDPISGHVSLFWYQQALGQGPEFLTYFQNEAQLDKSGLPSDRFFAERPEGSVSTLKIQRTQQEDSAVYLCASRLPSGIRDTGELFFGEGSRLTVL.

This rearrangement joins TRBV2 to TRBJ1-2; TRBD1 matches at 9 bases. This CDR3 has 17 amino acids. V shed 2 bases, J shed 5 bases, and the junction held 12 bases outside the gene matches. The germline gives CDR1 SNHLY, CDR2 FYNNEI. CDR3 DNA sequence: TGTGCCAGCAGTGAAAGGAATATTGGGACAGGGCGTTATGGCTACACCTTC. Its protein product is CASSERNIGTGRYGYTF.

Only one count was recorded for this clone. The J gene is TRBJ2-3, the V gene TRBV5-1; D might be TRBD1 (5 bases). Trimming shortened V by 0 bases and J by 2 bases, and 10 bases separated the two germline ends. Germline V CDR1 and CDR2: SGHRS, YFSETQ. CDR3 length: 15 residues. The CDR3 is CASSLDGAPTDTQYF. The CDR3 DNA reads as TGCGCCAGCAGCTTGGATGGGGCCCCCACAGATACGCAGTATTTT.

The chain is built from TRBV6-5 and TRBJ1-2; no clear D gene. The CDR3 extends over 12 amino acids. V was trimmed by 3 bases and J by 7 bases, leaving 9 bases between them. Germline V lookup: CDR1 MNHEY, CDR2 SVGAGI. CDR3 residues: CASSYPGGGYTF. The CDR3 DNA reads as TGTGCCAGCAGTTATCCAGGAGGTGGCTACACCTTC.

The chain recombines TRBV2 with TRBJ1-1, with a tentative D call TRBD1 (5 bases). The germline gives CDR1 SNHLY, CDR2 FYNNEI. There are 13 residues in the CDR3. V shed 7 bases and J shed 0 bases, with 9 bases lying between them. CDR3 in DNA: TGTGCCAGCAACAGGCTTTTGAACACTGAAGCTTTCTTT. Translated, it gives CASNRLLNTEAFF.

The rearrangement joins TRBV4-2 to TRBJ1-1, with 9 positions matching TRBD1. The CDR3 covers 17 residues. V shed 5 bases and J 4 bases; nucleotides not matched to a gene: 14. CDR1 and CDR2 from the germline V gene are LGHNA and YNFKEQ. CDR3 coding DNA: TGTGCCAGCAGCTTGACACCGGGACAGGGAAAGAGCACTGAAGCTTTCTTT. Its protein product is CASSLTPGQGKSTEAFF.

The chain carries TRBV27 and TRBJ1-2; possible D gene TRBD1, 5 bases. The length of the CDR3 is 13 residues. V dropped 4 bases and J dropped 6 bases, with 12 bases sitting between them. Germline values: CDR1 MNHEY, CDR2 SMNVEV (reference sequence). DNA of the CDR3: TGTGCCAGCAGTTCCCCCGGGACGGATGGCTACACCTTC. Its translation: CASSSPGTDGYTF.

The V call is TRBV27, the J call TRBJ1-5; D not resolved. With 6 bases removed from V and 4 bases from J, the gap between germline ends came to 7 bases. CDR3 size: 12 residues. Germline CDR1 reads MNHEY; CDR2 reads SMNVEV (reference sequence). CDR3 sequence reads: CASSKLNQPQHF. CDR3 DNA sequence: TGTGCCAGCAGCAAACTTAATCAGCCCCAGCATTTT.

The chain employs TRBV9 and TRBJ2-3; D not resolved. Trimming pared 1 base from V and 2 bases from J, leaving 5 bases between. This CDR3 region has 13 residues. Germline CDR1 and CDR2: SGDLS and YYNGEE. The CDR3 region has the DNA TGTGCCAGCAGCGTAAGGTTCACAGATACGCAGTATTTT. It translates to CASSVRFTDTQYF.

The chain uses TRBV6-6 and TRBJ2-2; 7 nucleotides align to TRBD1. The germline CDR1 and CDR2 sequences are MNHNY and SVGAGI (reference sequence). V gave up 2 bases and J gave up 3 bases; unmatched junction bases: 3. The CDR3 is 15 residues long. The chain's CDR3 is CASSYGRGYTGELFF. CDR3 in DNA: TGTGCCAGCAGTTACGGCAGGGGGTACACCGGGGAGCTGTTTTTT.

The chain recombines TRBV6-1 with TRBJ2-5; tentatively, D is TRBD2 (6 bases). Germline V gene data show CDR1 as MNHNS and CDR2 as SASEGT. The CDR3 sequence is 14 residues long. The V end was cut by 0 bases, the J end by 9 bases, with 14 bases between. The CDR3 spells CASSEAGEVGSQYF. CDR3 bases: TGTGCCAGCAGTGAAGCCGGGGAGGTAGGGTCCCAGTACTTC.

This clone appeared once. J is TRBJ2-7 and V is TRBV28; a weak D match, TRBD2 (7 bases). Germline V lookup: CDR1 MDHEN, CDR2 SYDVKM. V lost 3 bases to trimming and J lost 9 bases, with 15 bases between them. The CDR3 has 13 amino acids. CDR3 coding DNA: TGTGCCAGCAGTTTTGGAGGGGGGGCGCGGCAGTACTTC. This sequence encodes CASSFGGGARQYF.

The V gene is TRBV5-1, the J gene TRBJ2-3, with 10 positions matching TRBD2. The CDR3 spans 17 residues. Per the germline V gene, CDR1 is SGHRS and CDR2 is YFSETQ. Germline trimming cut 3 bases from V and 5 bases from J; bases unmatched to any gene: 12. The CDR3 DNA reads TGCGCCAGCAGCTCTGGATCTGGACTAGCGGCGGGAGATACGCAGTATTTT. Protein product: CASSSGSGLAAGDTQYF.